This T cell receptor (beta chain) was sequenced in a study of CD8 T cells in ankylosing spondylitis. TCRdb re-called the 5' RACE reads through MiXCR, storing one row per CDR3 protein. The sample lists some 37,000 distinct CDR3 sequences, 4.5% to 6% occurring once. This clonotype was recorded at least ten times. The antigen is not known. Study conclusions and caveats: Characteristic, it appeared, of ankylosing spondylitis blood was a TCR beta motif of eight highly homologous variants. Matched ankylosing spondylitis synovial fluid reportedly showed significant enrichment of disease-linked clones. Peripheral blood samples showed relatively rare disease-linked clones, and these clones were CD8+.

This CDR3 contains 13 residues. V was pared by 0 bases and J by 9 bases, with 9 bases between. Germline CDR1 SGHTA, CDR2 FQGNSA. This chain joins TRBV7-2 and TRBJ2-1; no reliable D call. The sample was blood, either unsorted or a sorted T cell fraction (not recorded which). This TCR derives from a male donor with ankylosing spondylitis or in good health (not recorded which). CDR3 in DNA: TGTGCCAGCAGCTTAGCAATAGTTGGTGAGCAGTTCTTC. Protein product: CASSLAIVGEQFF.